This TCR beta chain was sequenced in a study of graft-versus-host responses after intestinal transplantation (TCRdb year 2021). Describing the broader study: The transplants that recipients got were multivisceral, liver-intestinal, or isolated intestinal. All recipients received anti-thymocyte globulin induction followed by maintenance tacrolimus and steroids for around three years. Graft-versus-host and host-versus-graft alloreactive T cell clones were tracked in the graft, circulation and bone marrow after intestinal transplantation using bulk TCR-beta CDR3 sequencing. Alloreactive clones were identified by sequencing pre-transplant mixed lymphocyte reaction products and comparing these products with unstimulated pre-transplant donor and recipient T cells. The cohort enrolled 20 to 30 intestinal transplant recipients including one retransplant, and a few patients lacking pretransplant specimens were excluded. A peak of at least 4% donor T cells among recipient peripheral blood mononuclear cells was the definition used for donor T cell macrochimerism. Samples from a few later patients were sequenced in-house on an Illumina MiSeq with MiXCR processing rather than by the commercial service. What the work shows at the level of the full study, not this receptor alone: GvH clones were detected in recipient bone marrow, and some of these GvH clones were observed earlier in ileal mucosa or blood, consistent with an intestinal mucosal origin. Patients with donor T cell macrochimerism had high GvH to HvG T cell clonal ratios in their allografts. Early after transplant, peak levels of circulating GvH clones were associated with declines in HvG clones. The relatively low number and heterogeneity of intestinal transplant patients limited the conclusions.

Receptors were amplified or captured by the immunoSEQ multiplex PCR assay. For most patients, genomic DNA was isolated with the Qiagen DNeasy Blood and Tissue Kit and shipped frozen to Adaptive Biotechnologies for TCR sequencing. High-throughput TCR-beta CDR3 sequencing of genomic DNA from most patients was performed by Adaptive Biotechnologies. As for how the authors treated the data: Adaptive's ImmunoSEQ software supplied the TCR sequencing data for about 18 patients, while MiXCR and VDJtools were used to process a few other patients. CD4 versus CD8 sorting errors were corrected by removing sequences found in both subsets at a frequency ratio below 5:1. CDR3 nucleotide sequences shared between donor and recipient were removed because their origin could not be assigned. Alloreactive clones required at least 2-fold expansion over unstimulated cells and minimum CFSE-low frequency of 0.002% (template counts) or 0.001% (read counts). Clones were considered mappable if detected in sequenced pre-transplant spleen, lymph node, or MLR CFSE-low populations of the donor or recipient. Cumulative frequency of alloreactive clones was calculated as a percentage of all sequences weighted by copy number. TCRdb provides this immuneACCESS table in a form limited to in-frame rearrangements. Some clones are lacking; in checked studies, under half of them reflect an unresolved V gene, and why the rest are absent is not known. V, J and clone size derive from that table, while D and trimming were established from the DNA sequence. The sample table records approximately 130,000 clones; approximately 90% of these occur just once. Of the sample, approximately 0.17% falls within the top ten clones.

V drops 6 bases and J drops 3 bases, leaving 15 bases in between. Via the germline V gene, CDR1 is SNHLY and CDR2 FYNNEI. The CDR3 goes from the cysteine to the phenylalanine over 15 residues. CDR3 DNA only is kept here, 45 bases in frame from base 1. Comments on this clone: Its antigen is still unknown. No base quality values were provided; no much bigger clone lies one nucleotide off.

The time point label, as the study defines it: cells obtained before transplantation from donor or recipient. CD3+CD4+ and CD3+CD8+ populations were FACS-sorted from unstimulated pre-transplant donor and recipient cells taken from spleen or lymph nodes. This specimen consisted of unstimulated CD4+ T cells sorted from spleen or lymph node cells, obtained before intestinal transplant. This TCR was recovered from a human donor who received an intestinal transplant. This sequence uses TRBV2 and TRBJ2-1; TRBD2 is perhaps the D gene, given 5 matching bases. The CDR3 is CASSLEGSGYNEQFF. The DNA sequence follows: TGTGCCAGCAGCCTTGAGGGCTCCGGCTACAATGAGCAGTTCTTC.